This T cell receptor (beta chain) was sequenced during a study of post-analysis software for immune sequencing data. Study conclusions and caveats: Patients showed TRBV5-6, TRBV5-1 and TRBV20-1 among a few TRBV segments more frequent than in controls.

Unique molecular identifiers featured in each of the TCR beta cDNA libraries. From the PCR reads, TCRdb called clonotypes with MiXCR, one entry per CDR3 protein. The data hold some 890,000 distinct CDR3 sequences, with approximately 53% observed a single time. This clonotype was seen only a few times. Its target is unknown. This CDR3 region has 16 residues. Trimming pared 3 bases from V and 3 bases from J, leaving 18 bases between. CDR1 and CDR2 (germline): DFQATT, SNEGSKA (reference sequence). The receptor comes from a girl aged 10-17 years with multiple sclerosis. Sequences were obtained from blood. The genes are TRBV20-1 and TRBJ1-5; the D is unclear. Here the CDR3 reads CSASSGSRIHNQPQHF. The CDR3 DNA follows: TGCAGTGCTAGTTCGGGCAGCCGTATTCACAATCAGCCCCAGCATTTT.